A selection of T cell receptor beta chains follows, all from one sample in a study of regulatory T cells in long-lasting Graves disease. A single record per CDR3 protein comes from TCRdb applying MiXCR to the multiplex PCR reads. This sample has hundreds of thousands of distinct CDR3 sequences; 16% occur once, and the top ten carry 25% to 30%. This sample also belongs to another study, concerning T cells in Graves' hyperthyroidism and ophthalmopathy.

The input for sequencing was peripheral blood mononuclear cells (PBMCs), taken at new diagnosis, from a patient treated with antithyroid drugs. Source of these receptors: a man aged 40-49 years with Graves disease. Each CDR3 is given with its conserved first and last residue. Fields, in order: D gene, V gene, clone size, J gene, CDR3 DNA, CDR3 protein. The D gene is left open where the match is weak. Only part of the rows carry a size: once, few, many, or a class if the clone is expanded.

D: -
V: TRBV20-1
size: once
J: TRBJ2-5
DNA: TGCAGTGGGGGTGACGCAGACCGCCAAGAGACCCAGTACTTC
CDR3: CSGGDADRQETQYF

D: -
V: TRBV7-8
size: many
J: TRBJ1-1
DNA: TGTGCCAGCGGCCTGACGAGGGACACTGAAGCTTTCTTT
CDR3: CASGLTRDTEAFF

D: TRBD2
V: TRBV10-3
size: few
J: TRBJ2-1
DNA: TGTGCCATCAGTGAAACCGGGGGGTCCCCCTACAATGAGCAGTTCTTC
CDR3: CAISETGGSPYNEQFF

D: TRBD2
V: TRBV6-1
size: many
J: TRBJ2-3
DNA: TGTGCCAGCATCCCTGATCGGGGGGTGGATACGCAGTATTTT
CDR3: CASIPDRGVDTQYF

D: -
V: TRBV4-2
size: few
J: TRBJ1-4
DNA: TGTGCCAGCAGCATTCGAGTGGACGAAAAACTGTTTTTT
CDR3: CASSIRVDEKLFF

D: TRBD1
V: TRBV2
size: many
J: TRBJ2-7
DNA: TGTGCCAGCAGACAGGGGGAGGTTGGAGAGCAGTACTTC
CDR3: CASRQGEVGEQYF

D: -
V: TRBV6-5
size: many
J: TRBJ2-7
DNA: TGTGCCAGCAGTTACTCGACCCGCTCCTACGAGCAGTACTTC
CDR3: CASSYSTRSYEQYF

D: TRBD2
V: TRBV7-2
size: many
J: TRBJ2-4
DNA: TGTGCCAGCAGCACTAGCGGGGGGGCAAAAAACATTCAGTACTTC
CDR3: CASSTSGGAKNIQYF

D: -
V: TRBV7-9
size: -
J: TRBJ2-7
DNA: TGTGCCAGCAGCTCCTCCGGGGGGCGTTGGTACTTC
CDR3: CASSSSGGRWYF

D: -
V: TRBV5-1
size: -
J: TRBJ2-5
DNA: TGCGCCAGCAGCTTGGTTGCGGGGGCCGGCGAGACCCAGTACTTC
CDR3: CASSLVAGAGETQYF

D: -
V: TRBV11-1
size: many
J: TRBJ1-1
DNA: TGTGCCAGCAGCTCCAGACTTCCCACTGAAGCTTTCTTT
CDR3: CASSSRLPTEAFF

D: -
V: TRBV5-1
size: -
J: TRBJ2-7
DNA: TGCGCCAGCAGCTTTAGTGGGGCAAGCGAGCAGTACTTC
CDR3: CASSFSGASEQYF

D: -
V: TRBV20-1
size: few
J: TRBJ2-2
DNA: TGCAGTGCTAGAGTTCAAGCAACCGGGGAGCTGTTTTTT
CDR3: CSARVQATGELFF

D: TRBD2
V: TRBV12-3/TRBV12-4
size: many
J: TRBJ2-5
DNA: TGTGCCAGCAGTCCTAGGGGAGCGGGGGAAGAGACCCAGTACTTC
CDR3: CASSPRGAGEETQYF

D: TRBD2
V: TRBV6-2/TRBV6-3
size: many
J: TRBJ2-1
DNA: TGTGCCAGCAGGAGTAGCGGGAGCTCCTACAATGAGCAGTTCTTC
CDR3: CASRSSGSSYNEQFF

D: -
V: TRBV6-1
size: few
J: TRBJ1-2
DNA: TGTGCCAGCAGACGACGGGGGGCCGGCTCTAACTATGGCTACACCTTC
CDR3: CASRRRGAGSNYGYTF

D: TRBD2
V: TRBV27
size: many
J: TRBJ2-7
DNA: TGTGCCAGCACCCCGACAATAGCGGGGACACCCTACGAGCAGTACTTC
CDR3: CASTPTIAGTPYEQYF

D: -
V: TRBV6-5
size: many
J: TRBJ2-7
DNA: TGTGCCAGCAGTTCTTCCGAGCAGTACTTC
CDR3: CASSSSEQYF

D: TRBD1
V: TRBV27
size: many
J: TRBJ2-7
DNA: TGTGCCAGCTCTTCGGGACAGGGCTACGAGCAGTACTTC
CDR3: CASSSGQGYEQYF

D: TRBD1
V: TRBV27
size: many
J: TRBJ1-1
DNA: TGTGCCAGCGGTACTCAGGACAGGGTCGAGGAAGCTTTCTTT
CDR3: CASGTQDRVEEAFF

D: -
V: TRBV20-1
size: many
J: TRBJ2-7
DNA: TGCAGTGCTAGTCCTTACTTGTCAGAGCAGTACTTC
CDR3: CSASPYLSEQYF

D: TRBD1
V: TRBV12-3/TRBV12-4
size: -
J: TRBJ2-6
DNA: TGTGCCAGCACCCGGCTCTCCCGCCGGGACAGTCGCTCTGGGGCCAACGTCCTGACTTTC
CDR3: CASTRLSRRDSRSGANVLTF